The 22 T cell receptor beta chains below come from one sample, sequenced in a study of T cells in Graves' hyperthyroidism and ophthalmopathy. Using RNA transcripts as the source, TCR beta CDR3 regions were amplified. The HTBI set primed first-round TCR CDR3 RT-PCR. TCRdb re-derived calls from the multiplex PCR reads in MiXCR, one entry per CDR3 protein. The table lists some 690,000 distinct CDR3 sequences, around 15% of them singletons. Sequencing input: blood. These receptors were collected from a man aged 45-65 years with Graves' hyperthyroidism.

This clonotype appeared many times. The chain has TRBV19 and TRBJ1-1; D call uncertain. This CDR3 region has 15 residues. Germline V gives CDR1 LNHDA, CDR2 SQIVND (reference sequence). The V end lost 5 bases, the J end lost 0 bases, and 13 bases lay between the germline ends. CDR3: CASSFSGVMNTEAFF. As DNA, the CDR3 is TGTGCCAGTAGTTTTAGTGGGGTGATGAACACTGAAGCTTTCTTT. The full variable domain, in which reference TRBV19 and TRBJ1-1 provide the parts outside the CDR3, is DGGITQSPKYLFRKEGQNVTLSCEQNLNHDAMYWYRQDPGQGLRLIYYSQIVNDFQKGDIAEGYSVSREKKESFPLTVTSAQKNPTAFYLCASSFSGVMNTEAFFGQGTRLTVV.

This clonotype was seen a handful of times. The V gene is TRBV20-1, the J gene TRBJ2-1; D perhaps matches TRBD2 (6 bases). Trimming removed 3 bases at V and 2 bases at J, with 14 bases between. The length of the CDR3 is 15 residues. Germline loops: CDR1 DFQATT, CDR2 SNEGSKA (reference sequence). The CDR3 region is CSASLYRETYNEQFF. The CDR3 DNA reads as TGCAGTGCTAGTCTCTACCGGGAGACCTACAATGAGCAGTTCTTC.

There are many counts of this clonotype. This sequence joins TRBV18 and TRBJ2-7; D may be TRBD1 or TRBD2 (5 bases each). Germline assignment: CDR1 KGHSH and CDR2 LQKENI. The CDR3 spans 15 residues. The V and J ends lost 4 bases and 2 bases respectively, with 15 bases between them. The CDR3 here is CASSLSGTLPYEQYF. CDR3 sequence (DNA): TGTGCCAGCTCACTTTCCGGGACCTTGCCCTACGAGCAGTACTTC.

This clonotype was counted at least ten times. V usage is TRBV28 and J usage is TRBJ2-1, with TRBD2 as a possible D gene (6 bases). The germline V and J ends were trimmed by 3 bases and 2 bases, with 11 bases remaining between them. Germline CDR1 and CDR2: MDHEN and SYDVKM. The CDR3 is made up of 15 amino acids. For the CDR3, the DNA is TGTGCCAGCAGTTTGCGCGGGGTACCCTACAATGAGCAGTTCTTC. Protein: CASSLRGVPYNEQFF.

The rearrangement uses TRBV27 and TRBJ2-1; 9 nucleotides match TRBD2. CDR3 length equals 14 residues. Losses at the gene ends were 7 bases for V and 10 bases for J; bases not matched to a gene: 11. Germline V CDR1 and CDR2: MNHEY, SMNVEV (reference sequence). CDR3 bases: TGTGCCAGCAAATCCGGGACTAGCAGTGGGGAGCAGTTCTTC. It is translated as CASKSGTSSGEQFF.

This clonotype came up many times. The J gene is TRBJ2-7, the V gene TRBV7-9; D is ambiguous. Trimming took 6 bases from V and 2 from J, leaving 8 bases between them. CDR3 length: 12 residues. CDR1 SEHNR and CDR2 FQNEAQ come from the germline V gene (reference sequence). The CDR3 protein is CASRSEAYEQYF. Here the CDR3 DNA reads TGTGCCAGCAGGTCAGAAGCCTACGAGCAGTACTTC.

This clonotype was recorded many times. The chain carries TRBV12-3 or TRBV12-4 and TRBJ2-1; 7 bases align to TRBD2. Trimming cost V 5 bases and J 1 base; bases outside gene matches: 11. The CDR3 extends over 17 amino acids. The CDR3 protein is CASSPWWTGGSYNEQFF. As DNA, the CDR3 is TGTGCCAGCAGTCCTTGGTGGACGGGAGGTTCCTACAATGAGCAGTTCTTC.

This chain joins TRBV30 and TRBJ2-2, with 10 positions matching TRBD2. CDR1 is GTSNPN, CDR2 SVGIG, per germline (reference sequence). The CDR3 runs 15 residues. The V gene end was trimmed by 3 bases and the J gene end by 7 bases; junction bases not matched to a gene: 8. As DNA, the CDR3 is TGTGCCTGGAGATCCACTAGCGGGATGAACGGGGAGCTGTTTTTT. This codes for CAWRSTSGMNGELFF. The whole variable domain, filled in from reference TRBV30 and TRBJ2-2, reads SQTIHQWPATLVQPVGSPLSLECTVEGTSNPNLYWYRQAAGRGLQLLFYSVGIGQISSEVPQNLSASRPQDRQFILSSKKLLLSDSGFYLCAWRSTSGMNGELFFGEGSRLTVL.

The chain is built from TRBV12-3 or TRBV12-4 and TRBJ2-1; D is possibly TRBD1 or TRBD2 (10 bases each). V gave up 7 bases and J gave up 7 bases, with 35 bases separating them. This CDR3 is 20 amino acids long. CDR3 in amino acids: CASTPRQGASSSGGINEQFF. The CDR3, as DNA: TGTGCCAGCACTCCCCGACAGGGGGCTTCCTCTAGCGGGGGTATAAATGAGCAGTTCTTC.

This clonotype was found many times. V usage is TRBV20-1 and J usage is TRBJ2-1; TRBD2 matches at 9 bases. J lost 2 bases, V lost 1 base, and 6 bases had no gene match. CDR3 length: 16 amino acids. From germline, CDR1 is DFQATT and CDR2 SNEGSKA (reference sequence). This CDR3 is CSARVSSGRTYNEQFF. CDR3 sequence (DNA): TGCAGTGCTAGAGTCAGTAGCGGGAGAACCTACAATGAGCAGTTCTTC.

The gene calls are TRBV11-2 and TRBJ1-2; 8 nucleotides agree with TRBD1. This CDR3 region has 14 residues. Germline V lookup: CDR1 SGHAT, CDR2 FQNNGV. Germline trimming cut 4 bases from V and 5 bases from J; bases unmatched to any gene: 6. The CDR3 DNA follows: TGTGCCAGCAGCTCCCATGACAGGGGATATGGCTACACCTTC. Its protein is CASSSHDRGYGYTF.

The gene calls are TRBV7-2 and TRBJ2-3; 9 bases fit TRBD2. Unmatched junction bases numbered 15, after V lost 2 bases and J lost 12 bases. The CDR3 spans 16 residues. The V gene's germline CDR1 is SGHTA and CDR2 FQGNSA. The CDR3 region is CASSLIAGGPSGSQYF. The CDR3 DNA reads as TGTGCCAGCAGCTTAATTGCGGGAGGGCCCAGCGGATCACAGTATTTT.

Many counts were recorded for this clonotype. The chain recombines TRBV7-8 with TRBJ2-6, with D uncertain. V lost 5 bases, J lost 4 bases, and 9 bases lay in between. CDR3 length equals 14 residues. The V gene's germline CDR1 is SGHVS and CDR2 FQNEAQ. CDR3 amino acids: CASSPDTGANVLTF. CDR3 coding DNA: TGTGCCAGCAGCCCTGATACAGGGGCCAACGTCCTGACTTTC.

The chain carries TRBV6-1 and TRBJ2-6; a possible D gene is TRBD1 (7 bases). Germline CDR1 MNHNS, CDR2 SASEGT. V was trimmed by 7 bases and J by 4 bases, leaving 23 bases between them. This CDR3 region has 18 residues. CDR3 coding DNA: TGTGCCAGCAAAGGGGGGACCTACAGGGGTTCCGGGGCCAACGTCCTGACTTTC. Its protein is CASKGGTYRGSGANVLTF.

There are many counts of this clonotype. The rearrangement uses TRBV12-3 or TRBV12-4 and TRBJ2-1, with D possibly being TRBD1 (5 bases). This CDR3 region has 14 residues. Trimming cost V 2 bases and J 9 bases, with 14 bases left between them. The CDR3 DNA reads as TGTGCCAGCAGTTTACCTCCCCAGGGCCCTGAGCAGTTCTTC. Translating gives CASSLPPQGPEQFF.

This clonotype has at least ten counts. V is TRBV2 and J is TRBJ2-7; 7 bases fit TRBD1. The CDR3 is made up of 16 amino acids. The ends lost 4 bases at V and 0 bases at J; junction bases unmatched: 9. CDR1 and CDR2 from the germline V gene are SNHLY and FYNNEI. CDR3 DNA sequence: TGTGCCAGCAGTGCCAGGACAGGAGAGGGCTCCTACGAGCAGTACTTC. Translating gives CASSARTGEGSYEQYF.

This clonotype has ten or more counts. CDR3 in amino acids: CASSGARGREKLFF. The CDR3 DNA reads TGTGCCAGCAGTGGCGCCAGGGGACGGGAAAAACTGTTTTTT. V is TRBV6-1 and J is TRBJ1-4, with D tentatively TRBD1 (6 bases). Trimming took off 4 bases at V and 8 bases at J, with 14 bases between the two ends. CDR3 length: 14 amino acids. CDR1 and CDR2 (germline): MNHNS, SASEGT.

The chain uses TRBV12-3 or TRBV12-4 and TRBJ1-6; TRBD1 is a possible D gene (5 bases). Trimming cost V 2 bases and J 10 bases, with 12 bases left between them. There are 14 residues in the CDR3. This CDR3 reads CASSLPGKGSPLHF. The CDR3, as DNA: TGTGCCAGCAGTTTACCAGGGAAGGGCTCACCCCTCCACTTT.

This clonotype was counted at least ten times. This CDR3 is CASSGTTYEQYF. In DNA, the CDR3 is TGTGCCAGCAGTGGGACTACCTACGAGCAGTACTTC. The chain combines TRBV28 with TRBJ2-7, with TRBD2 matching over 7 bases. The germline V gene has CDR1 MDHEN and CDR2 SYDVKM. V lost 5 bases to trimming and J lost 2 bases; unmatched junction nucleotides: 0. This CDR3 region has 12 residues. The entire variable domain, with the rest obtained from reference TRBV28 and TRBJ2-7, is as follows: DVKVTQSSRYLVKRTGEKVFLECVQDMDHENMFWYRQDPGLGLRLIYFSYDVKMKEKGDIPEGYSVSREKKERFSLILESASTNQTSMYLCASSGTTYEQYFGPGTRLTVT.

This clonotype was seen at least ten times. The rearrangement uses TRBV20-1 and TRBJ1-2; D remains unclear. CDR3 length: 12 amino acids. Germline V lookup: CDR1 DFQATT, CDR2 SNEGSKA (reference sequence). Trimming left V 0 bases short and J 8 bases short, with 10 bases between. The CDR3 bases are TGCAGTGCTAGAGATCCTGGTTTAGGCTACACCTTC. Its protein product is CSARDPGLGYTF.

This clonotype was picked up a small number of times. This chain links TRBV24-1 with TRBJ2-3; 10 bases are a match to TRBD2. The V and J ends lost 5 bases and 6 bases, in that order; junction bases with no gene match: 10. The CDR3 is made up of 16 amino acids. Germline V gene lookup returns CDR1 KGHDR and CDR2 SFDVKD. This CDR3 is CATSGPSGRDGDTQYF. CDR3 bases: TGTGCCACCAGTGGTCCTAGCGGGAGAGACGGGGATACGCAGTATTTT.

This clonotype was counted at least ten times. The V and J genes are TRBV12-3 or TRBV12-4 and TRBJ2-2; 10 bases are a match to TRBD2. The CDR3 consists of 16 residues. With 4 bases clipped from V and 4 bases from J, the junction kept 6 bases outside the gene matches. The CDR3 DNA is TGTGCCAGCAGTTACTGGACTAGCGGAATCACCGGGGAGCTGTTTTTT. Its translation: CASSYWTSGITGELFF.